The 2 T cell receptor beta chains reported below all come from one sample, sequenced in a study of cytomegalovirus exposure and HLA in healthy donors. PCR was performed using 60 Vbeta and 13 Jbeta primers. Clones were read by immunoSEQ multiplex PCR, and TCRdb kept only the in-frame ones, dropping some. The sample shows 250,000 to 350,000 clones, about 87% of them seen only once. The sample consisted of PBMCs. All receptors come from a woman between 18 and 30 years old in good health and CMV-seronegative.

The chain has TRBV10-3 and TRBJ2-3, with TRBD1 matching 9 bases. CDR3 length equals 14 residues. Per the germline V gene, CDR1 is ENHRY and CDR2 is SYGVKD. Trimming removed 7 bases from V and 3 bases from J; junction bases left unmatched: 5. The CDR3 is CAINDRGRTDTQYF. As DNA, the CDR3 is TGTGCCATCAACGACAGGGGGAGAACAGATACGCAGTATTTT.

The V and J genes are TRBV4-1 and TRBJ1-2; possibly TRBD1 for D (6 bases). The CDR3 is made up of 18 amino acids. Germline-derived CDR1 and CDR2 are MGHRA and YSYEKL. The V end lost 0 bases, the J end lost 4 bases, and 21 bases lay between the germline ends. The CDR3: CASSQDPSGGGVGYGYTF. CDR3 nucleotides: TGCGCCAGCAGCCAAGATCCCTCCGGCGGGGGCGTGGGCTATGGCTACACCTTC.